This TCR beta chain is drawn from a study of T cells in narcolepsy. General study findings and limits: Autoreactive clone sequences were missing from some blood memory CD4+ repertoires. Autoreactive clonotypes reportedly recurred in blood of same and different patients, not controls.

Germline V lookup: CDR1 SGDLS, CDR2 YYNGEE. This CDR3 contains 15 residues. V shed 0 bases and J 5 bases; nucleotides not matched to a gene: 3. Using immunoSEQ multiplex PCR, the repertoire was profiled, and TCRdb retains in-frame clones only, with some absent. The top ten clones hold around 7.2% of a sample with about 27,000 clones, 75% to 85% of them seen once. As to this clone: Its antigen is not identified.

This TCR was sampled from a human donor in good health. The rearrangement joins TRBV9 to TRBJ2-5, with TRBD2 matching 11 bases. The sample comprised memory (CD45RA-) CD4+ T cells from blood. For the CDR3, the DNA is TGTGCCAGCAGCGTAGATAGCGGGAGGGGGGAGACCCAGTACTTC. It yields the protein CASSVDSGRGETQYF.